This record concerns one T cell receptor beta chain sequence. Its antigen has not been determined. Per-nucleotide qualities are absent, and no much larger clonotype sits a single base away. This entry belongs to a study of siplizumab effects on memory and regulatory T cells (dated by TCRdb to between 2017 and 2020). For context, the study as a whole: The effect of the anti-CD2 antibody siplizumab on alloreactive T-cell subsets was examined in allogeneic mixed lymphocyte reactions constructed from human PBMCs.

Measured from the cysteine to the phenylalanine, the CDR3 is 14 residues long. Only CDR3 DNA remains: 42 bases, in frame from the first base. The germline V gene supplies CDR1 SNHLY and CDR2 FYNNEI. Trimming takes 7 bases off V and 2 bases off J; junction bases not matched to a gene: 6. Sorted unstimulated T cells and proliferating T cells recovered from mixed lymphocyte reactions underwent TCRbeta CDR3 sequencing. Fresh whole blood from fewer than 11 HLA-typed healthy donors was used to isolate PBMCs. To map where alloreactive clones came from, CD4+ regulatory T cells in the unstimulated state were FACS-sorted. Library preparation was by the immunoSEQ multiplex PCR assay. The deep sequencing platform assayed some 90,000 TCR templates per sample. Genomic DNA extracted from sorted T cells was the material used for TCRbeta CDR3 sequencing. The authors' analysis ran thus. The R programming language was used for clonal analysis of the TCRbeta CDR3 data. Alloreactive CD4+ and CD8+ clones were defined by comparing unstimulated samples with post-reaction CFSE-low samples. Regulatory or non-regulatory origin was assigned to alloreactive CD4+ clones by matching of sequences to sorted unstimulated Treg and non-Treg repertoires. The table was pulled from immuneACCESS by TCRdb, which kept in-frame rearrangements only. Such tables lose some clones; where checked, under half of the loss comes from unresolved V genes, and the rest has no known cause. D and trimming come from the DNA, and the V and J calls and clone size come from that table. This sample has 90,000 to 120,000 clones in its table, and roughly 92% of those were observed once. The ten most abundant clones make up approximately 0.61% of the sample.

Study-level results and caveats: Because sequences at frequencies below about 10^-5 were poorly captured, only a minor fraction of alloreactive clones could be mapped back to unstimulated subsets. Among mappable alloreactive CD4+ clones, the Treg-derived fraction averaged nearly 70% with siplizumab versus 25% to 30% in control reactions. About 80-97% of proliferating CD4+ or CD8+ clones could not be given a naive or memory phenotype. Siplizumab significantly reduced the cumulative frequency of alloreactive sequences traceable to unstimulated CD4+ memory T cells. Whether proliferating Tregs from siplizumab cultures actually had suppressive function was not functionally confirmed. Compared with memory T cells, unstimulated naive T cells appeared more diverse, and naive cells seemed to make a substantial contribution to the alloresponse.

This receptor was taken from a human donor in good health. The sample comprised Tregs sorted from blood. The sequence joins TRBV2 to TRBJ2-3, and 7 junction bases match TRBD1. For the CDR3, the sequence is CASTTDRSTDTQYF. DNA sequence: TGTGCCAGCACCACGGACAGGTCCACAGATACGCAGTATTTT.